One sample yielded the 5 T cell receptor beta chains listed below, sequenced in a study of T cell responses to AZD1222 COVID-19 vaccine. Libraries were prepared by immunoSEQ multiplex PCR; TCRdb keeps only in-frame clonotypes and omits some of them. Of roughly 130,000 clones listed, around 90% are singletons. The sequences come from peripheral blood, collected on day 0 of AZD1222 vaccination. These receptors came from an adult in good health.

This clone was counted a single time. The V and J genes are TRBV24-1 and TRBJ1-5; D remains ambiguous. Trimming stripped 2 bases from V and 10 bases from J, with 14 bases between. Germline loops: CDR1 KGHDR, CDR2 SFDVKD. CDR3 length equals 14 residues. CDR3 amino acids: CATSDSSPTPPQHF. The CDR3 DNA reads TGTGCCACCAGTGATTCCTCCCCCACGCCACCCCAGCATTTT.

The chain couples TRBV5-1 to TRBJ2-5; 8 nucleotides agree with TRBD2. The length of the CDR3 is 15 residues. The germline V gene has CDR1 SGHRS and CDR2 YFSETQ. Unmatched junction bases numbered 7, after V lost 4 bases and J lost 2 bases. CDR3 bases: TGCGCCAGCAGCCCAGCGGGGGCCCTTCAAGAGACCCAGTACTTC. Translating it yields CASSPAGALQETQYF.

V and J are TRBV19 and TRBJ1-5; D gene unclear. V lost 9 bases to trimming and J lost 3 bases, with 12 bases between them. The CDR3 runs 13 residues. Germline V gene data show CDR1 as LNHDA and CDR2 as SQIVND (reference sequence). The CDR3 region is CASVRQHNQPQHF. CDR3 bases: TGTGCCAGCGTCAGACAACACAATCAGCCCCAGCATTTT.

The chain carries TRBV29-1 and TRBJ2-5; no clear D. Trimming removed 0 bases at V and 1 base at J, with 6 bases between. The CDR3 runs 13 residues. Germline CDR1 SQVTM, CDR2 ANQGSEA. The CDR3 reads CSVEEASQETQYF. The CDR3 coding sequence is TGCAGCGTTGAAGAGGCCAGCCAAGAGACCCAGTACTTC.

The rearrangement uses TRBV3-1 (or the pseudogene TRBV3-2) and TRBJ1-3, with D possibly TRBD1 on 5 matching bases. CDR1 and CDR2 (germline): LGHDT, YNNKEL (reference sequence). The CDR3 consists of 14 residues. With 4 bases removed from V and 8 bases from J, the gap between germline ends came to 15 bases. CDR3 residues: CASSPLEGADTIYF. CDR3 in DNA: TGTGCCAGCAGCCCACTGGAAGGGGCGGACACCATATATTTT.